The source of this T cell receptor (beta chain) is a study of beta chain features in type 1 diabetes. Findings and caveats of the study: Across all four CD4+ subsets, people with type 1 diabetes showed modestly shorter TCRB CDR3s. Naive, central memory and regulatory TCRB repertoires appeared more similar among patients than healthy donors.

Purity exceeding 98% was reached by all sorted populations. Isolated RNA was reverse transcribed in full, so expressed TCRB transcripts were sequenced. About 3.6 million reads on average were seen across naive, central memory and regulatory T cell samples. Profiled with immunoSEQ multiplex PCR; TCRdb holds only in-frame clones, not every one. The table has hundreds of thousands of clones, 10% to 15% seen once. In germline, CDR1 is SGHDN, CDR2 FVKESK. The CDR3 runs to 14 residues. The V gene lost 8 bases and the J gene lost 4 bases, with 17 bases spanning the gap. This clone showed up just a few times. Its target is unknown.

V and J are TRBV14 and TRBJ1-2, with unresolved D. The specimen was naive CD4+ T cells from blood. The clonotype comes from a man aged 18 to 35 with type 1 diabetes. In DNA, the CDR3 is TGTGCCAGCTCCACCACGACTTCACCCTATGGCTACACCTTC. The encoded protein is CASSTTTSPYGYTF. The full variable domain, completed using reference TRBV14 and TRBJ1-2, is EAGVTQFPSHSVIEKGQTVTLRCDPISGHDNLYWYRRVMGKEIKFLLHFVKESKQDESGMPNNRFLAERTGGTYSTLKVQPAELEDSGVYFCASSTTTSPYGYTFGSGTRLTVV.